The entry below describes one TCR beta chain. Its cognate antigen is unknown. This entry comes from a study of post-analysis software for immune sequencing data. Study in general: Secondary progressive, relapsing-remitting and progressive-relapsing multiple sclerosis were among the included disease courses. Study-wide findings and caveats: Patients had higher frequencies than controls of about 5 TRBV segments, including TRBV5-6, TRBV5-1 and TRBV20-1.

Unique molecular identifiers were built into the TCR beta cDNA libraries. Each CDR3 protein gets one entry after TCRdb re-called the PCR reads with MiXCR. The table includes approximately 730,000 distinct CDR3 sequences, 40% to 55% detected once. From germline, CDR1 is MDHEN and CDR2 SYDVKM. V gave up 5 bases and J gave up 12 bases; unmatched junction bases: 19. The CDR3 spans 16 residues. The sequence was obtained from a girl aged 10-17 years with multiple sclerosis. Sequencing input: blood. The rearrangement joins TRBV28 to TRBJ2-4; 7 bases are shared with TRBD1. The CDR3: CASSPATGSPVRAQYF. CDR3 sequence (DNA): TGTGCCAGCAGTCCAGCGACAGGGTCACCCGTGAGGGCTCAGTACTTC. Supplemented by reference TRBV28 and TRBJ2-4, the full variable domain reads DVKVTQSSRYLVKRTGEKVFLECVQDMDHENMFWYRQDPGLGLRLIYFSYDVKMKEKGDIPEGYSVSREKKERFSLILESASTNQTSMYLCASSPATGSPVRAQYFGAGTRLSVL.